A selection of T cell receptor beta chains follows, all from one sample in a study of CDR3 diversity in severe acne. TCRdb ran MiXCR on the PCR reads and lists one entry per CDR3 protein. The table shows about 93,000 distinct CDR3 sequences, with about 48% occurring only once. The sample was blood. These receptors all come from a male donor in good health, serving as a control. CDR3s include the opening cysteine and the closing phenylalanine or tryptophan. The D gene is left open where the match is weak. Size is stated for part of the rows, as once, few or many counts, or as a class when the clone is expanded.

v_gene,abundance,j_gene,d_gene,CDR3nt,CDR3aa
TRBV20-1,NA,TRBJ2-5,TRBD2,TGCAGTCGGACTAGCGGGAGTCGCCAAGAGACCCAGTACTTC,CSRTSGSRQETQYF
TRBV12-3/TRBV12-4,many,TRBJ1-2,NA,TGTGCCAGCAGAAAACAGAGGCTCTATGGCTACACCTTC,CASRKQRLYGYTF
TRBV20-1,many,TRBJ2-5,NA,TGCAGTGCTTCGCCCGGTGCTCAAGAGACCCAGTACTTC,CSASPGAQETQYF
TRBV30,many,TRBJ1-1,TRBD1,TGTGCCTGGAGTGTCGGAGACAGGGGGCTTCGGGGGAACACTGAAGCTTTCTTT,CAWSVGDRGLRGNTEAFF
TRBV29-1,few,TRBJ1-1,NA,TGCAGCCTCAGACAGGACGCTGAAGCTTTCTTT,CSLRQDAEAFF
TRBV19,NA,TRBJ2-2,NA,TGTGCCAGTAGTATCGGAGGGAGGAACACCGGGGAGCTGTTTTTT,CASSIGGRNTGELFF
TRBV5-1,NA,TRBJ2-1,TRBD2,TGCGCCAGCAGCTTGGGCGGGGGATACAATGAGCAGTTCTTC,CASSLGGGYNEQFF
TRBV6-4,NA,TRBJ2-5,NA,TGTGCCAGCAGAATGGGGACTTACCAAGAGACCCAGTACTTC,CASRMGTYQETQYF
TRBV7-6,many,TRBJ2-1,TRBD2,TGTGCCAGCAGCTTAATACTAGCGGGAGACGGGTACTACAATGAGCAGTTCTTC,CASSLILAGDGYYNEQFF
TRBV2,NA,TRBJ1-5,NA,TGTGCCAGCAGCCCGCGAGGAGGGACCCAGCATTTT,CASSPRGGTQHF
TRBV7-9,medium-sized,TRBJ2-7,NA,TGTGCCAGCACATCAGGGGAGATCTACGAGCAGTACTTC,CASTSGEIYEQYF
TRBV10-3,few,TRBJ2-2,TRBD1,TGTGCCAGCAGTGAAGCCTACAGGGGGAGCACCGGGGAGCTGTTTTTT,CASSEAYRGSTGELFF
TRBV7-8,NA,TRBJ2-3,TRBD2,TGTGCCAGCAGCTTGGGTCCGGGACTAGCGGGAGCAGATACGCAGTATTTT,CASSLGPGLAGADTQYF
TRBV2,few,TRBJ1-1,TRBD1,TGTGCCAGCAGAGGGGACAGGGTAAAGAACACTGAAGCTTTCTTT,CASRGDRVKNTEAFF
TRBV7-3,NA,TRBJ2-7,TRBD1,TGTGCCAGCAGCTCGCCGGACAGGGGTGTTGAGCAGTACTTC,CASSSPDRGVEQYF
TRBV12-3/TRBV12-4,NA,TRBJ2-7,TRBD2,TGTGCCAGCAGTTTAAGCGGGAGAGACGAGCAGTACTTC,CASSLSGRDEQYF
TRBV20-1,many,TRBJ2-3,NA,TGCAGTGCTAGTCAAAGGGCGGGCACAGATACGCAGTATTTT,CSASQRAGTDTQYF
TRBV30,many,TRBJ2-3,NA,TGTGCCTTGGGGCGAGATACGCAGTATTTT,CALGRDTQYF
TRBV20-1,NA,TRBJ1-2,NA,TGCAGTGCCCGCATGGGGGGACATAATGGCTACACCTTC,CSARMGGHNGYTF
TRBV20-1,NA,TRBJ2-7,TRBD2,TGCAGTGCTAGAGACGCTGGGGGGGGTTCCTACGAGCAGTACTTC,CSARDAGGGSYEQYF
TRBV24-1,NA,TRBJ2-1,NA,TGTGCCACCAGTGATTTGATCGGGGAATACAATGAGCAGTTCTTC,CATSDLIGEYNEQFF
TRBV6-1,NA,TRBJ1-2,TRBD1,TGTGCCAGCAGCCCCGACAGGGTTGGCTACACCTTC,CASSPDRVGYTF
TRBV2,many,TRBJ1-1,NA,TGTGCCAGCAGTGAAGCGATTAAAGCTTTCTTT,CASSEAIKAFF
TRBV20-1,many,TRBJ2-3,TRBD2,TGCAGTGCTAGAGATCAACTAGCGGGAGGGCTTTCAAATACGCAGTATTTT,CSARDQLAGGLSNTQYF
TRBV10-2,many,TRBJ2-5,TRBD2,TGCGCCAGCTCTCTAGCGGGAGTAGTAGAGACCCAGTACTTC,CASSLAGVVETQYF
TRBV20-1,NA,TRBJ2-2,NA,TGCAGTGTGACCAGGTCCGGGGAGCTGTTTTTT,CSVTRSGELFF
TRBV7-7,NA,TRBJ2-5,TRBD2,TGTGCTAGCAGCACCGGGACTAGCGGGAGGGCAGAGACCCAGTACTTC,CASSTGTSGRAETQYF
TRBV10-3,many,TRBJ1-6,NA,TGTGCCATCAGTGAGGCGAATTCACCCCTCCACTTT,CAISEANSPLHF
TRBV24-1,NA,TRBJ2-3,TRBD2,TGTGCCATTCAAACTAGCGGGAGAACAGATACGCAGTATTTT,CAIQTSGRTDTQYF
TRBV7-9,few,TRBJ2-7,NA,TGTGCCAGCAGCTTCGCAGGGTTTTGGACCTACGAGCAGTACTTC,CASSFAGFWTYEQYF
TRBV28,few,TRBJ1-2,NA,TGTGCCAGCAGCCTCGGACGTCGCGATGGCTACACCTTC,CASSLGRRDGYTF
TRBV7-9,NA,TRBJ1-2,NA,TGTGCCAGCAGCCAGGGACCTAACTATGGCTACACCTTC,CASSQGPNYGYTF
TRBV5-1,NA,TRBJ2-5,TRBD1,TGCGCCAGCAGCGAGGGACAGGGCTCAGAGACCCAGTACTTC,CASSEGQGSETQYF
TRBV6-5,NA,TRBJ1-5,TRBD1,TGTGCCAGCAGGTCACAGGGGGCGATGGTCGAGCCCCAGCATTTT,CASRSQGAMVEPQHF
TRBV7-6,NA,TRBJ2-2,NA,TGTGCCAGCAGCCCAGGAGCGGGTACGAACACCGGGGAGCTGTTTTTT,CASSPGAGTNTGELFF
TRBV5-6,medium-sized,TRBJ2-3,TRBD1,TGTGCCAGCAGTCGGACAGGGATAGATACGCAGTATTTT,CASSRTGIDTQYF
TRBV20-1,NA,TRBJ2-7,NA,TGCAGTGCTAGAGATGGGGCGGGGAGGCGCTCCTACGAGCAGTACTTC,CSARDGAGRRSYEQYF
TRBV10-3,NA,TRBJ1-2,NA,TGTGCCATCGCGGTGGGGACCCAGGGACTCTATGGCTACACCTTC,CAIAVGTQGLYGYTF
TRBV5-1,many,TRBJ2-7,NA,TGCGCCAGCAGCTTGGAAGCTCCCGAGCAGTACTTC,CASSLEAPEQYF
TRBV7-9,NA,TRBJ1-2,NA,TGTGCCAGCAGCCAGCTTACTAGGACAGCTCCTAACTATGGCTACACCTTC,CASSQLTRTAPNYGYTF